This TCR beta chain was obtained from a study of glioma-infiltrating T cells after dendritic cell vaccination. At the level of the study: Autologous tumor lysate-pulsed dendritic cell vaccination was given between the early 2000s and the early 2010s.

Turning to this clone: Its antigen is unidentified.

Study conclusions and caveats: Estimated pretreatment TIL content predicted outcome after dendritic cell vaccination. Higher TCR clonality did not directly relate to longer survival.

Sequencing was performed with immunoSEQ multiplex PCR; in TCRdb, only in-frame clones are kept and a portion is missing. The sample has tens of thousands of clones, over 75% seen once; the top ten hold about 2%. Blood PBMC samples: pre-vaccination, two weeks post third vaccination, and at tumor progression. The sequence derives from a human donor with glioblastoma. Material: blood, obtained before dendritic cell vaccination.

The CDR3, as DNA: TGTGCCAGCGGCAAATTGGACTCGCACTCTGGAAACACCATATATTTT. The encoded protein is CASGKLDSHSGNTIYF. This sequence joins TRBV25-1 and TRBJ1-3, with D hard to call. V lost 8 bases to trimming and J lost 0 bases, with 17 bases between them. Germline CDR1 MGHDK, CDR2 SYGVNS. The CDR3 has 16 amino acids. Using reference TRBV25-1 and TRBJ1-3 for the parts outside the CDR3, the full variable domain is EADIYQTPRYLVIGTGKKITLECSQTMGHDKMYWYQQDPGMELHLIHYSYGVNSTEKGDLSSESTVSRIRTEHFPLTLESARPSHTSQYLCASGKLDSHSGNTIYFGEGSWLTVV.